Given below is one TCR beta chain in context. No antigen is known for it. Losses at the gene ends were 8 bases for V and 6 bases for J; bases not matched to a gene: 4. The CDR3 is 12 residues long. Germline CDR1 MRHNA, CDR2 SNTAGT. Use of 60 Vbeta and 13 Jbeta primers characterized the PCR. In the authors' workflow: The count from a later analysis was some 81 million unique TCR beta chains, some 10 million of them shared. Profiled with immunoSEQ multiplex PCR; TCRdb holds only in-frame clones, not every one. D and trimming were read from the DNA, whereas the V and J calls and clone size are those reported in that table. The sample consists of 250,000 to 300,000 clones, roughly 91% of them appearing once. These data are taken from a study of cytomegalovirus exposure and HLA in healthy donors. Broader study findings: Immune exposure information comprised only CMV serostatus.

The chain carries TRBV6-4 and TRBJ1-2; 9 bases are shared with TRBD1. This TCR was recovered from a girl aged 2-15 years in good health and CMV-seronegative. The specimen was PBMCs. CDR3 loop: CASSDRGNGYTF. The DNA of the CDR3 is TGTGCCAGCTCGGACAGGGGAAATGGCTACACCTTC.